This passage covers 32 T cell receptor beta chains from one sample sequenced in a study of OX40 agonist ivuxolimab in advanced cancers. Only in-frame clones appear in the TCRdb table, and some are missing; sequencing was by immunoSEQ multiplex PCR. The sample contains about 67,000 clones, approximately 81% of which appear only once. The specimen was CD4+ or CD8+ T cells sorted from blood, collected in a trial of the OX40 agonist ivuxolimab. The receptors were sampled from an adult with an advanced solid tumor such as melanoma, head and neck, liver or kidney cancer.

This clone appeared once. The V call is TRBV5-1, the J call TRBJ1-6, with D unclear. The CDR3 runs to 18 residues. The ends were cut back, 0 bases at V and 0 bases at J, with 13 bases in the middle. In germline, CDR1 is SGHRS, CDR2 YFSETQ. The CDR3 DNA sequence: TGCGCCAGCAGCTTGGTTTCCAGGTCTAGCTCCTATAATTCACCCCTCCACTTT. It is translated as CASSLVSRSSSYNSPLHF.

This chain joins TRBV6-1 and TRBJ1-5; possible D gene TRBD1, 5 bases. This CDR3 has 14 amino acids. Germline assignment: CDR1 MNHNS and CDR2 SASEGT. V lost 6 bases, J lost 5 bases, and 14 bases lay in between. This CDR3 is CASSLDRLDQPQHF. CDR3 nucleotide sequence: TGTGCCAGCAGCTTAGACAGATTGGATCAGCCCCAGCATTTT.

V is TRBV2 and J is TRBJ2-7, with a possible D match to TRBD2 (5 bases). In germline, CDR1 is SNHLY, CDR2 FYNNEI. Trimming shortened V by 1 base and J by 3 bases, and 13 bases separated the two germline ends. The CDR3 is 15 amino acids. The CDR3 bases are TGTGCCAGCAGTGAAGGTCCGCGGGTTTACTACGAGCAGTACTTC. Protein product: CASSEGPRVYYEQYF.

This clone was counted a single time. This chain connects TRBV23-1 to TRBJ1-3; 7 bases line up with TRBD1. TRBV23-1 is filed as an ORF, its function uncertain. Germline trimming cut 0 bases from V and 3 bases from J; bases unmatched to any gene: 5. The CDR3 spans 16 residues. CDR3 sequence reads: CASSQSKTGVGNTIYF. The CDR3 DNA follows: TGCGCCAGCAGTCAATCGAAAACAGGGGTTGGAAACACCATATATTTT.

The V gene is TRBV4-2, the J gene TRBJ2-1; D is undetermined. This CDR3 spans 13 amino acids. Germline CDR1 and CDR2: LGHNA and YNFKEQ. V dropped 5 bases and J dropped 0 bases, with 5 bases sitting between them. CDR3 loop: CASSTRSYNEQFF. For the CDR3, the DNA is TGTGCCAGCAGCACTCGCTCCTACAATGAGCAGTTCTTC.

This sequence joins TRBV7-2 and TRBJ1-6; unclear D gene. The CDR3 runs 17 residues. V lost 1 base and J 1 base, leaving 11 bases between the germline ends. CDR1 and CDR2 from the germline V gene are SGHTA and FQGNSA. The CDR3 DNA sequence: TGTGCCAGCAGCTTAGATCCCTTGAGGTCCTATAATTCACCCCTCCACTTT. This translates into CASSLDPLRSYNSPLHF.

V gene TRBV7-9 combines with J gene TRBJ1-6; no definite D call. Germline V gives CDR1 SEHNR, CDR2 FQNEAQ (reference sequence). CDR3 size: 14 residues. V lost 0 bases and J lost 5, with 5 bases in between. CDR3 DNA sequence: TGTGCCAGCAGCTTAGCTGGGGATAATTCACCCCTCCACTTT. Protein: CASSLAGDNSPLHF.

The chain links TRBV18 to TRBJ2-7; D might be TRBD1 (6 bases). CDR1 and CDR2 (germline): KGHSH, LQKENI. Trimming pared 5 bases from V and 4 bases from J, leaving 12 bases between. This CDR3 contains 13 residues. The CDR3 DNA reads as TGTGCCAGCTCAACCGGGACATTTTACGAGCAGTACTTC. Amino acids: CASSTGTFYEQYF. Using reference TRBV18 and TRBJ2-7 for the parts outside the CDR3, the full variable domain is NAGVMQNPRHLVRRRGQEARLRCSPMKGHSHVYWYRQLPEEGLKFMVYLQKENIIDESGMPKERFSAEFPKEGPSILRIQQVVRGDSAAYFCASSTGTFYEQYFGPGTRLTVT.

Only one count was recorded for this clone. V usage is TRBV5-8 and J usage is TRBJ2-1; the match to TRBD1 covers 10 bases. The germline V gene encodes CDR1 SGHTS and CDR2 YDEGEE. The CDR3 loop spans 16 amino acids. Germline trimming cut 7 bases from V and 7 bases from J; bases unmatched to any gene: 14. The CDR3 nucleotides read TGTGCCAGCCGCGACAGGGGGCGCGCATTGAGGAATGAGCAGTTCTTC. Its translation: CASRDRGRALRNEQFF.

The chain has TRBV2 and TRBJ1-1; D perhaps matches TRBD1 (5 bases). Trimming left V 6 bases short and J 1 base short, with 9 bases between. The CDR3 runs to 13 residues. Germline V gives CDR1 SNHLY, CDR2 FYNNEI. The CDR3 region is CASSGTRNTEAFF. The CDR3 DNA is TGTGCCAGCAGCGGGACCAGGAACACTGAAGCTTTCTTT.

The J gene is TRBJ2-1, the V gene TRBV18; weak D call: TRBD2 (6 bases). CDR3 length: 13 amino acids. The germline V gene encodes CDR1 KGHSH and CDR2 LQKENI. V gave up 8 bases and J gave up 7 bases, with 15 bases separating them. CDR3 sequence (DNA): TGTGCCAGCCTGCGACTAGAGGGGAATGAGCAGTTCTTC. Translation: CASLRLEGNEQFF.

The chain combines TRBV7-9 with TRBJ1-5, with D possibly matching TRBD1 (5 bases). This CDR3 spans 12 amino acids. CDR1 is SEHNR, CDR2 FQNEAQ, per germline (reference sequence). Trimming left V 8 bases short and J 4 bases short, with 9 bases between. CDR3 nucleotides: TGTGCCAGCGCCGGGGGGAATCAGCCCCAGCATTTT. Encoded protein: CASAGGNQPQHF.

This clone occurred once. The genes are TRBV5-1 and TRBJ2-2; D may be TRBD2 (6 bases). The CDR3 loop spans 14 amino acids. The ends were cut back, 6 bases at V and 3 bases at J, with 12 bases in the middle. The germline V gene encodes CDR1 SGHRS and CDR2 YFSETQ. The CDR3 coding sequence is TGCGCCAGCACCCTGACGGGGGACACCGGGGAGCTGTTTTTT. As protein: CASTLTGDTGELFF.

J is TRBJ2-7 and V is TRBV6-5; D unclear. The CDR3 has 12 residues. Germline V gene sequence: CDR1 MNHEY, CDR2 SVGAGI. Trimming took 7 bases from V and 3 from J, leaving 10 bases between them. DNA for the CDR3: TGTGCCAGCATGGACGGATACTACGAGCAGTACTTC. The encoded protein is CASMDGYYEQYF.

The chain joins TRBV4-1 to TRBJ2-1; 14 bases match TRBD2. The CDR3 has 18 residues. V was clipped by 1 base and J by 6 bases; unmatched bases: 8. CDR1 MGHRA and CDR2 YSYEKL come from the germline V gene. In nucleotides, the CDR3 is TGCGCCAGCAGCCAAGGGAGACTAGCGGGAGGGCCGGGCAATGAGCAGTTCTTC. Translating it yields CASSQGRLAGGPGNEQFF.

J is TRBJ2-5 and V is TRBV7-9; D is perhaps TRBD2 (5 bases). The germline V and J ends were trimmed by 5 bases and 5 bases, with 15 bases remaining between them. The germline V gene encodes CDR1 SEHNR and CDR2 FQNEAQ (reference sequence). The length of the CDR3 is 14 residues. CDR3: CASSPYSVGETQYF. The CDR3 DNA reads as TGTGCCAGCAGCCCATATAGCGTAGGGGAGACCCAGTACTTC.

J is TRBJ2-4 and V is TRBV7-2, with a possible D match to TRBD1 (6 bases). The V end was cut by 1 base, the J end by 8 bases, with 18 bases between. Germline lookup yields CDR1 SGHTA and CDR2 FQGNSA. This CDR3 has 16 residues. CDR3 coding DNA: TGTGCCAGCAGCTTAGGCGGGCAGGGGCGAGGGGACATTCAGTACTTC. Translating gives CASSLGGQGRGDIQYF.

This chain links TRBV2 with TRBJ2-3; D call uncertain. V shed 6 bases and J shed 0 bases, with 4 bases lying between them. Per germline, CDR1 SNHLY and CDR2 FYNNEI. CDR3 length: 12 amino acids. CDR3 sequence reads: CASRVSTDTQYF. DNA for the CDR3: TGTGCCAGCAGAGTTAGCACAGATACGCAGTATTTT.

This clone was detected only once. The V gene is TRBV5-8, the J gene TRBJ1-3, with TRBD1 matching 9 bases. The length of the CDR3 is 16 residues. V gave up 6 bases and J gave up 3 bases; unmatched junction bases: 10. In germline, CDR1 is SGHTS, CDR2 YDEGEE. In nucleotides, the CDR3 is TGTGCCAGCACCGTACTACAGGGGGCAGGTGGAAACACCATATATTTT. Its translation is CASTVLQGAGGNTIYF.

This clone was picked up one time. The chain links TRBV18 to TRBJ1-5, with TRBD1 as a possible D gene (6 bases). Germline assignment: CDR1 KGHSH and CDR2 LQKENI. CDR3 length equals 15 residues. V was clipped by 6 bases and J by 4 bases, with 16 bases between them. In DNA, the CDR3 is TGTGCCAGCTCTCCCCAGCAGGGGCCGAATCAGCCCCAGCATTTT. It specifies CASSPQQGPNQPQHF.

This chain uses TRBV5-4 with TRBJ1-1, with TRBD1 identical over 7 bases. The ends lost 0 bases at V and 4 bases at J; junction bases unmatched: 6. Per the germline V gene, CDR1 is SGHNT and CDR2 is YYREEE (reference sequence). CDR3 size: 15 residues. The DNA of the CDR3 is TGTGCCAGCAGCTTGGGGCAGGGGGAGGGCACTGAAGCTTTCTTT. Translating it yields CASSLGQGEGTEAFF. Full variable domain (remainder filled in from reference TRBV5-4 and TRBJ1-1): ETGVTQSPTHLIKTRGQQVTLRCSSQSGHNTVSWYQQALGQGPQFIFQYYREEENGRGNFPPRFSGLQFPNYSSELNVNALELDDSALYLCASSLGQGEGTEAFFGQGTRLTVV.

This clone has just a few counts. The rearrangement joins TRBV19 to TRBJ2-5, with D perhaps matching TRBD2 (6 bases). This CDR3 comprises 13 residues. Per germline, CDR1 LNHDA and CDR2 SQIVND (reference sequence). V lost 5 bases to trimming and J lost 0 bases, with 7 bases between them. CDR3: CASSRDYQETQYF. In nucleotides, the CDR3 is TGTGCCAGTAGTCGGGACTACCAAGAGACCCAGTACTTC.

The rearrangement links TRBV14 to TRBJ2-6; possible D gene TRBD1, 5 bases. Germline V gene data show CDR1 as SGHDN and CDR2 as FVKESK. The CDR3 is made up of 15 amino acids. V was clipped by 3 bases and J by 3 bases, with 9 bases between them. CDR3 DNA: TGTGCCAGCAGCCATAGCAGGGATGGGGCCAACGTCCTGACTTTC. Its translation: CASSHSRDGANVLTF.

The chain carries TRBV7-8 and TRBJ2-3; no clear D. The CDR3 totals 14 residues. The germline gives CDR1 SGHVS, CDR2 FQNEAQ. Trimming left V 7 bases short and J 2 bases short, with 13 bases between. The CDR3 loop reads CASTLWVYTDTQYF. CDR3 nucleotides: TGTGCCAGCACCCTATGGGTATACACAGATACGCAGTATTTT.

V gene TRBV5-1 combines with J gene TRBJ2-5, with 9 bases aligning to TRBD2. Germline assignment: CDR1 SGHRS and CDR2 YFSETQ. The V and J ends lost 2 bases and 1 base, in that order; junction bases with no gene match: 3. The CDR3 loop spans 15 amino acids. The DNA of the CDR3 is TGCGCCAGCAGCTTTGCGGGAGGGCCCCAAGAGACCCAGTACTTC. Translation: CASSFAGGPQETQYF.

This chain uses TRBV30 with TRBJ2-7; D call uncertain. The germline V and J ends were trimmed by 2 bases and 9 bases, with 14 bases remaining between them. This CDR3 region has 12 residues. Germline CDR1 and CDR2: GTSNPN and SVGIG (reference sequence). CDR3 coding DNA: TGTGCCTGGAGTAGTCAGACCCCAAGGCAGTACTTC. It codes for CAWSSQTPRQYF.

The chain has TRBV7-9 and TRBJ1-1; 8 nucleotides line up with TRBD1. Per germline, CDR1 SEHNR and CDR2 FQNEAQ (reference sequence). The CDR3 has 15 residues. The trim removed 5 bases at V and 6 bases at J, leaving 11 bases unmatched. The CDR3 loop is CASSATGTGFAEAFF. CDR3 sequence (DNA): TGTGCCAGCAGCGCGACCGGGACAGGATTCGCTGAAGCTTTCTTT.

The chain has TRBV27 and TRBJ1-3; maybe TRBD1 (5 bases). Trimming stripped 5 bases from V and 4 bases from J, with 18 bases between. The germline V gene has CDR1 MNHEY and CDR2 SMNVEV (reference sequence). This CDR3 has 16 residues. The CDR3 reads CASSPPPGTDGNTIYF. The CDR3 nucleotides are TGTGCCAGCAGTCCCCCCCCCGGGACCGACGGAAACACCATATATTTT.

Only a few counts were recorded for this clone. The chain carries TRBV6-1 and TRBJ1-5; 7 nucleotides match TRBD1. Looked up from germline, CDR1 is MNHNS and CDR2 is SASEGT. Unmatched junction bases numbered 5, after V lost 6 bases and J lost 3 bases. The CDR3 extends over 14 amino acids. CDR3 protein: CASSETGNNQPQHF. The CDR3 DNA follows: TGTGCCAGCAGCGAGACAGGGAACAATCAGCCCCAGCATTTT.

The chain carries TRBV29-1 and TRBJ2-2, with a weak D call TRBD2 (5 bases). V lost 5 bases, J lost 0 bases, and 13 bases lay in between. Germline assignment: CDR1 SQVTM and CDR2 ANQGSEA. The CDR3 runs 15 residues. CDR3 residues: CSVSRGGANTGELFF. Written as DNA, the CDR3 is TGCAGCGTTTCCCGAGGAGGCGCGAACACCGGGGAGCTGTTTTTT.

The genes are TRBV9 and TRBJ2-3; D gene ambiguous. This CDR3 contains 16 residues. The germline gives CDR1 SGDLS, CDR2 YYNGEE. V lost 3 bases to trimming and J lost 0 bases, with 14 bases between them. The CDR3 spells CASSAGPITSTDTQYF. CDR3 sequence (DNA): TGTGCCAGCAGCGCCGGACCGATTACTAGCACAGATACGCAGTATTTT. The complete variable domain, with remaining parts taken from reference TRBV9 and TRBJ2-3, reads DSGVTQTPKHLITATGQRVTLRCSPRSGDLSVYWYQQSLDQGLQFLIQYYNGEERAKGNILERFSAQQFPDLHSELNLSSLELGDSALYFCASSAGPITSTDTQYFGPGTRLTVL.

The chain employs TRBV7-9 and TRBJ2-7, with a tentative D call TRBD1 (6 bases). Germline CDR1 is SEHNR and CDR2 is FQNEAQ (reference sequence). The CDR3 sequence is 17 residues long. V was cut by 2 bases and J by 3 bases, with 20 bases left in between. CDR3 nucleotide sequence: TGTGCCAGCAGCTTACAAGGGAAGGGACAAGGTTTCTACGAGCAGTACTTC. Translated, it gives CASSLQGKGQGFYEQYF.